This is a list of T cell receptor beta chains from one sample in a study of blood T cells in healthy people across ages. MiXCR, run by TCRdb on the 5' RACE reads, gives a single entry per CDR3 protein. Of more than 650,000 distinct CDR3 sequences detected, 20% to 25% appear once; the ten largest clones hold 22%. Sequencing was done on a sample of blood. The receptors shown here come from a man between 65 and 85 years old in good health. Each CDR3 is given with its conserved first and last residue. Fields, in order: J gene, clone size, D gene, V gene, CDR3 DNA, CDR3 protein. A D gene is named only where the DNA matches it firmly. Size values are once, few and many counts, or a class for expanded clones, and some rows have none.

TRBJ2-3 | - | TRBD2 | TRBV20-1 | TGCAGTGCTAGGTCGCCTAGCGGGAGTGTGAATACGCAGTATTTT | CSARSPSGSVNTQYF
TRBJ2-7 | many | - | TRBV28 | TGTGCCAGCAGTTTAGGGCAGCCCAGACCCTACGAGCAGTACTTC | CASSLGQPRPYEQYF
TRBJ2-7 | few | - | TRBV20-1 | TGCAGTGCTAGAGAGGGCCGTCCTTACTCCTACGAGCAGTACTTC | CSAREGRPYSYEQYF
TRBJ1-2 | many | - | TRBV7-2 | TGTGCCAGCAGCTTAGATCTCGCCGATTATGGCTACACCTTC | CASSLDLADYGYTF
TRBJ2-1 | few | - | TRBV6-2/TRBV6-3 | TGTGCCAGCAGCAGAGGGCGGATCCCCTACAATGAGCAGTTCTTC | CASSRGRIPYNEQFF
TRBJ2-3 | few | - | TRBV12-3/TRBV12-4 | TGTGCCAGCAGTTTATTGGGGGTTAGCACAGATGCGCAGTATTTT | CASSLLGVSTDAQYF
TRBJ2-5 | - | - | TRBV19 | TGTGCCAGTAGTAGTGGGATGGGGATCCAAGAGACCCAGTACTTC | CASSSGMGIQETQYF
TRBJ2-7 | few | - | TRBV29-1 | TGCAGCGTTGCGGAGACCTACGAGCAGTACTTC | CSVAETYEQYF
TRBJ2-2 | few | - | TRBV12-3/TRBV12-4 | TGTGCCAGCAGGCCCGATAGGAACACCGGGGAGCTGTTTTTT | CASRPDRNTGELFF
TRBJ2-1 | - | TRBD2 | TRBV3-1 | TGTGCCAGCAGCCATAGGCGACGACTAGCGGGGTTCGCGGGGCAGTTCTTC | CASSHRRRLAGFAGQFF
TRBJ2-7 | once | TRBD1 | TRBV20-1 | TGCAGTGCTAGAAGAGTGGACAGGGAAAGAAATGGCGAGCAGTACTTC | CSARRVDRERNGEQYF
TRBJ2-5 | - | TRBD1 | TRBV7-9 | TGTGCCAGCAGCCGAGTGACAGGGAGTGAAGAGACCCAGTACTTC | CASSRVTGSEETQYF
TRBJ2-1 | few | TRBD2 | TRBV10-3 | TGTGCCATCAGTGAGCCCTCTAAAGTGCTAGCGGGGAGGTACAATGAGCAGTTCTTC | CAISEPSKVLAGRYNEQFF
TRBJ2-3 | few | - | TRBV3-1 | TGTGCCAGCAGCCAAGATTTTAGCAGGGCAGATACGCAGTATTTT | CASSQDFSRADTQYF
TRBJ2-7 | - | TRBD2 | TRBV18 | TGTGCCAGCTCCCCCCATCGGGGGGACGAGCAGTACTTC | CASSPHRGDEQYF
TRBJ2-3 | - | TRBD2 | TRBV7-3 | TGTGCCAGCAGCCGCGGGAGAGGGGGCACAGATACGCAGTATTTT | CASSRGRGGTDTQYF
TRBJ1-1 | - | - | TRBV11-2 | TGTGCCAGCAGCTTAATAAGTGAAGCTTTCTTT | CASSLISEAFF
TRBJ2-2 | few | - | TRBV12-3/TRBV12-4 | TGTGCCAGCAGTTTATACCGGAGCTCGCGGGTGACCGGGGAGCTGTTTTTT | CASSLYRSSRVTGELFF
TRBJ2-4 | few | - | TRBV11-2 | TGTGCCAGCAGCTCCCAACCCGGCGGCATTCAGTACTTC | CASSSQPGGIQYF
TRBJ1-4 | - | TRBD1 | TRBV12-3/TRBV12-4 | TGTGCCAGCAGTTCCTCGGGACAGACTAATGAAAAACTGTTTTTT | CASSSSGQTNEKLFF
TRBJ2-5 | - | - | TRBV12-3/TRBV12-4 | TGTGCCAGCAGTTTTTGGACGGAGGAGACCCAGTACTTC | CASSFWTEETQYF
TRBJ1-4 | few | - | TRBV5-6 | TGTGCCAGCAGCCGACATGGTGAAAAACTGTTTTTT | CASSRHGEKLFF
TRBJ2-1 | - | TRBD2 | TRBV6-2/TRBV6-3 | TGTGCCAGCAGTTACTCTATGACTAGCGGGAAGAATGAGCAGTTCTTC | CASSYSMTSGKNEQFF
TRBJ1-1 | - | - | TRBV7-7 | TGTGCCACCCCGTGGTGCACTGAAGCTTTCTTT | CATPWCTEAFF
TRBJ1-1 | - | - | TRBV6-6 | TGTGCCAGCTCTTCAAGGAGAAAGAACACTGAAACTTTCTTT | CASSSRRKNTETFF
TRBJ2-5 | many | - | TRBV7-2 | TGTGCCAGCAGCTTAGCGATGGACGGGGATCGGTTCTTC | CASSLAMDGDRFF
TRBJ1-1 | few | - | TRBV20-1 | TGCAGTGCTAGCTCCAACACTGAAGCTTTCTTT | CSASSNTEAFF
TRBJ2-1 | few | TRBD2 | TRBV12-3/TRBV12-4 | TGTGCCAGCAGTTTCGGACTAGGGATCAATGAGCAGTTCTTC | CASSFGLGINEQFF
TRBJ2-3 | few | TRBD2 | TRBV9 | TGTGCCAGCAGCGTCCAAGCGGGACTCACAGATACGCAGTATTTT | CASSVQAGLTDTQYF
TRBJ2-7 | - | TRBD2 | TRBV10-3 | TGTGCCATCAAGGGTAGCGGGGGAGAGAGCTCCTACGAGCAGTACTTC | CAIKGSGGESSYEQYF
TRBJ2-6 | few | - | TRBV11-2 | TGTGCCAGCAGCCGAGGCCCCCAGGTTGCTGGGGCCAACGTCCTGACTTTC | CASSRGPQVAGANVLTF
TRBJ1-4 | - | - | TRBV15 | TGTGCCACCAGCATCCCATACGGAATTAATGAAAAACTGTTTTTT | CATSIPYGINEKLFF
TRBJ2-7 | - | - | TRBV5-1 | TGCGCCAGCAGCAGATCGGGAACAGGGACCGAGCAGTACTTC | CASSRSGTGTEQYF
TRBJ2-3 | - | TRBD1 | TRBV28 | TGTGCCAGCAGTTTAGCCGGGACAGGGAAAACAGATACGCAGTATTTT | CASSLAGTGKTDTQYF
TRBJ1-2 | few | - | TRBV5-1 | TGCGCCAGCAGCTTGGCGGGGGCCGAGTATGGCTACACCTTC | CASSLAGAEYGYTF
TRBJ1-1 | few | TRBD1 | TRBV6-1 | TGTGCCAGCAGTGCCGTACTCAACAGGGGGAACACTGAAGCTTTCTTT | CASSAVLNRGNTEAFF
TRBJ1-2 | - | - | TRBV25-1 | TGTGCCAGCAGTTTGGGGATAACAAGAGGCTACACCTTC | CASSLGITRGYTF
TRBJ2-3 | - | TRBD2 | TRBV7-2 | TGTGCCAGCAGCTCCCTAGCGGGCCGAGATACGCAGTATTTT | CASSSLAGRDTQYF
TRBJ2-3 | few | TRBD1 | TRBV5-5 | TGTGCCAGCAGCTTGGGGACAGGGGGCTTTACAGATACGCAGTATTTT | CASSLGTGGFTDTQYF
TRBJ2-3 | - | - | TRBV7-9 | TGTGCCAGCTGGGGCACCGACACAGATACGCAGTATTTT | CASWGTDTDTQYF
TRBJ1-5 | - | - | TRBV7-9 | TGTGCCAGCAGCCCGGCAAATAGCAATCAGCCCCAGCATTTT | CASSPANSNQPQHF
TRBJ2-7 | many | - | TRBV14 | TGTGCCAGCAGCCAAGGGGGGGCTAGATCCTACGAGCAGTACTTC | CASSQGGARSYEQYF
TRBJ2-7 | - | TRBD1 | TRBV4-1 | TGCGCCAGCAGCCCCTCCTTGAACCAACGGGACAGGGGTTACGAGCAGTACTTC | CASSPSLNQRDRGYEQYF
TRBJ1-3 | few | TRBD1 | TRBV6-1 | TGTGCCAGCAGACGAGCCGGGACAGGGGACCGAAACACCATATATTTT | CASRRAGTGDRNTIYF
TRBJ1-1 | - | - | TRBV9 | TGTGCCAGCAGCGGGCACGAGAGGGAAGCTTTCTTT | CASSGHEREAFF
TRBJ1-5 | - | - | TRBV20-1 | TGCAGTGCTACGCCCCCTCGGGATAATCAGCCCCAGCATTTT | CSATPPRDNQPQHF
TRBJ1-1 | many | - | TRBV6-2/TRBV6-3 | TGTGCCAGCAGTTACTCAAACACTGAAGCTTTCTTT | CASSYSNTEAFF
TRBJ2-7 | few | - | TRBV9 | TGTGCCAGCAGCGTAGAAAGGACAGAGGACGAGCAGTACTTC | CASSVERTEDEQYF
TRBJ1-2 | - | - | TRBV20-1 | TGCAGTGCTAGAGATTGGGAGGTGTTCAGCAGCGACACCTTC | CSARDWEVFSSDTF
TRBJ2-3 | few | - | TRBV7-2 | TGTGCCAGCAGCTTAGTTCCAGCGCCTAGCACAGATACGCAGTATTTT | CASSLVPAPSTDTQYF
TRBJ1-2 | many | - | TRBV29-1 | TGCAGCGTTGAACGCGGCCTAAATGGGGGCTACACCTTC | CSVERGLNGGYTF
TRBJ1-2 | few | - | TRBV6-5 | TGTGCCAGCAGCCTTAAGAGGGGGGACGGCTATGGCTACACCTTC | CASSLKRGDGYGYTF
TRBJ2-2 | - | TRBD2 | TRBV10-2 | TGCGCCAGCAGTGTCCCGGGACTAGCAACGGTCTCCGGGGAGCTGTTTTTT | CASSVPGLATVSGELFF